The clone carrying this TCR beta chain was observed many times. Its antigen is unidentified. CDR3 size: 15 residues. V trimming: 6 bases; J trimming: 0 bases; junction bases outside the gene matches: 6. Using its own MiXCR run on the 5' RACE reads, TCRdb lists one record per CDR3 protein. The repertoire consists of hundreds of thousands of distinct CDR3 sequences, with roughly an eighth occurring once and the leading ten covering around 1.6%. This record comes from a study of identical twins. Study observations and caveats: Less excess twin sharing appeared in beta out-of-frame sequences.

This same sample was also part of a study on yellow fever vaccine responses in identical twins.

This clonotype was sampled from a woman aged 18-29 years in good health. The chain links TRBV12-3 or TRBV12-4 to TRBJ2-7; TRBD2 matches 9 bases. Sequencing was performed on PBMCs. The CDR3 loop is CASSPSGGSSYEQYV. CDR3 nucleotide sequence: TGTGCCAGCAGCCCCAGCGGGGGGAGCTCCTACGAGCAGTACGTC.